This TCR beta chain is drawn from a study of blood T cell repertoires in COVID-19. Sequencing used immunoSEQ multiplex PCR; TCRdb keeps in-frame clones, though not all of them. Here the sample spans some 460,000 clones, roughly 90% being singletons. Per the germline V gene, CDR1 is MNHEY and CDR2 is SMNVEV (reference sequence). V lost 3 bases and J 3 bases, leaving 9 bases between the germline ends. There are 13 residues in the CDR3. This rearrangement joins TRBV27 to TRBJ2-7, with D perhaps TRBD1 (6 bases). The TCR was taken from a woman aged 25 to 39 with acute or convalescent COVID-19. Sequencing input: peripheral blood. The CDR3 region has the DNA TGTGCCAGCAGTTTCCAGGGGAACTACGAGCAGTACTTC. The encoded protein is CASSFQGNYEQYF.